This T cell receptor (beta chain) was sequenced for a study of T cell responses to AZD1222 COVID-19 vaccine. This clone was seen only a few times. Trimming stripped 3 bases from V and 1 base from J, with 10 bases between. CDR1 KGHSH and CDR2 LQKENI come from the germline V gene. The CDR3 is made up of 15 amino acids. Libraries were prepared by immunoSEQ multiplex PCR; TCRdb keeps only in-frame clonotypes and omits some of them. The table has 95,000 to 150,000 clones, more than 75% seen once. This specimen consisted of peripheral blood, obtained on day 0 of AZD1222 vaccination. This sequence originates from an adult in good health. V is TRBV18 and J is TRBJ1-5; a weak D match, TRBD1 (6 bases). The CDR3 is CASSPGRGSNQPQHF. The CDR3 region has the DNA TGTGCCAGCTCACCGGGTAGGGGGAGCAATCAGCCCCAGCATTTT.